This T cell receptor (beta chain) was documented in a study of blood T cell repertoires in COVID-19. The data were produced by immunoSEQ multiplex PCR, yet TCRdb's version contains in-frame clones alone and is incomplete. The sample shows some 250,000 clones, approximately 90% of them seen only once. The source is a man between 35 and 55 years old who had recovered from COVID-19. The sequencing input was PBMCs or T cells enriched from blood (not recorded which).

Here the CDR3 reads CASSYSGGVGTEAFF. The CDR3 region has the DNA TGTGCCAGCAGTTACTCTGGGGGGGTAGGCACTGAAGCTTTCTTT. The rearrangement links TRBV6-5 to TRBJ1-1, with D possibly TRBD1 on 5 matching bases. Germline loops: CDR1 MNHEY, CDR2 SVGAGI. The CDR3 consists of 15 residues. Trimming pared 0 bases from V and 4 bases from J, leaving 12 bases between.